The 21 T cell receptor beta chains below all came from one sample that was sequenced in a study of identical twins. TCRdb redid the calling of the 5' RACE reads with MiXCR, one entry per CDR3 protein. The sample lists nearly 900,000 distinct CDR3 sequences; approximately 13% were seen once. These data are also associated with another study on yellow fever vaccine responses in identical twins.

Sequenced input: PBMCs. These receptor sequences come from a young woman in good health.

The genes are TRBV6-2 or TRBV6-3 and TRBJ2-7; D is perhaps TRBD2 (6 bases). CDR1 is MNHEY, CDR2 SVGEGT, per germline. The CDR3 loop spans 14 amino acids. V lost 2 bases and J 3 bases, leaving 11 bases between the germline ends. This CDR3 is CASSYGGSGYEQYF. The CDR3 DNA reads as TGTGCCAGCAGTTACGGCGGTAGCGGCTACGAGCAGTACTTC.

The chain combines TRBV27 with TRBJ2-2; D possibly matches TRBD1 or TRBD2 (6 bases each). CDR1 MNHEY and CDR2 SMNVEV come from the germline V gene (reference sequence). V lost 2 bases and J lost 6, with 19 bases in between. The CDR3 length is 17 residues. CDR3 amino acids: CASSLSPGADSAGELFF. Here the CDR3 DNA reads TGTGCCAGCAGTTTAAGTCCGGGGGCGGATTCGGCCGGGGAGCTGTTTTTT.

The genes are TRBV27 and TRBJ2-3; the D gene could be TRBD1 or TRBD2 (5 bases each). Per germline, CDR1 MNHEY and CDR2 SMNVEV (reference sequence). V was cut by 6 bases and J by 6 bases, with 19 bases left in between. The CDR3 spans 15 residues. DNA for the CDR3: TGTGCCAGCAGAGATCGGGACCTTGCTGGGGATACGCAGTATTTT. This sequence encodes CASRDRDLAGDTQYF.

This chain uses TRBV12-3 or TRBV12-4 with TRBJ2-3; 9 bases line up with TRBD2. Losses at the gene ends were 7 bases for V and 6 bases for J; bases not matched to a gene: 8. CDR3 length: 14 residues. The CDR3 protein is CASKIAGAGDTQYF. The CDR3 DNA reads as TGTGCCAGCAAAATAGCGGGAGCCGGGGATACGCAGTATTTT.

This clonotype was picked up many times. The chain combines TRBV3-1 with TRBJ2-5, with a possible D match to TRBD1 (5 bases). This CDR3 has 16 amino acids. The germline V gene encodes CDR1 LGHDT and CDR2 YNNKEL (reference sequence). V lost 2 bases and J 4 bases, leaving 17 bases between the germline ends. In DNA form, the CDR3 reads TGTGCCAGCAGCCAACTTATCCAGGGCCCTCGAGAGACCCAGTACTTC. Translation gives CASSQLIQGPRETQYF.

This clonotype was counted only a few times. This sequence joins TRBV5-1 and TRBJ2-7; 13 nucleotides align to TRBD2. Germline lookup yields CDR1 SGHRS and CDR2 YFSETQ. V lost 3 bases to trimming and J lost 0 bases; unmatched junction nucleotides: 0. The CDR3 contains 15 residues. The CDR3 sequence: CASSWTSGGSYEQYV. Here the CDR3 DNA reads TGCGCCAGCAGCTGGACTAGCGGGGGCTCCTACGAGCAGTACGTC.

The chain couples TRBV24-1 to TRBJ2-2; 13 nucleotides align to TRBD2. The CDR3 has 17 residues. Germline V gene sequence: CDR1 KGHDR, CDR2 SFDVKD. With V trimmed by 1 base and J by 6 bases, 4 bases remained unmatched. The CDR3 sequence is CATSDLLAGGRAGELFF. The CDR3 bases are TGTGCCACCAGTGATTTACTAGCGGGAGGGCGCGCCGGGGAGCTGTTTTTT.

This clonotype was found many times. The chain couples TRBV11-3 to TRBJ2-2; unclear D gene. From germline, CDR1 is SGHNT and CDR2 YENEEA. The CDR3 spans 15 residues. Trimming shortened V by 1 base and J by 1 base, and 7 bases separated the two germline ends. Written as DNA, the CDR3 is TGTGCCAGCAGCTTAGCCCGAGTGAACACCGGGGAGCTGTTTTTT. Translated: CASSLARVNTGELFF. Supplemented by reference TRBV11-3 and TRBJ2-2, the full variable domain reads EAGVVQSPRYKIIEKKQPVAFWCNPISGHNTLYWYLQNLGQGPELLIRYENEEAVDDSQLPKDRFSAERLKGVDSTLKIQPAELGDSAVYLCASSLARVNTGELFFGEGSRLTVL.

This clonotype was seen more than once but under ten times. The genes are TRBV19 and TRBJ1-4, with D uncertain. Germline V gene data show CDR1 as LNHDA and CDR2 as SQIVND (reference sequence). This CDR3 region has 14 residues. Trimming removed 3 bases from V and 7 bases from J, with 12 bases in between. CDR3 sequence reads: CASSIADGPEKLFF. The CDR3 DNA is TGTGCCAGTAGTATCGCGGACGGACCTGAAAAACTGTTTTTT.

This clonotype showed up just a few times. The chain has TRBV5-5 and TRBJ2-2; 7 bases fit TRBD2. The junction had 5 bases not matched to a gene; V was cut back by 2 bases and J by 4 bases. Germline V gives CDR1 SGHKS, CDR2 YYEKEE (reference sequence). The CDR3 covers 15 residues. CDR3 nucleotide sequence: TGTGCCAGCAGCTTTATCCTAGCGGTCACCGGGGAGCTGTTTTTT. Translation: CASSFILAVTGELFF.

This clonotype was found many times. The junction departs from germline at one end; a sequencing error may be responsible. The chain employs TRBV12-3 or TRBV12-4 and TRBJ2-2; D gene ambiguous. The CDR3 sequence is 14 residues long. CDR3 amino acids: CASSFGPNTGELFF. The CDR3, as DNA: TGCGCCAGCAGCTTCGGGCCGAACACCGGGGAGCTGTTTTTT.

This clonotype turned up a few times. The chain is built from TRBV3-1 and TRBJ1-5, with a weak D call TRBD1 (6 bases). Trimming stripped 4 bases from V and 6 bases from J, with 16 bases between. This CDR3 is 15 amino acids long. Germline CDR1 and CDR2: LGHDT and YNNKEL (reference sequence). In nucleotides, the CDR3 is TGTGCCAGCAGCCTCGTGGGGGGGGGCGCTCAGCCCCAGCATTTT. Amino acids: CASSLVGGGAQPQHF.

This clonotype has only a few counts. The CDR3 DNA reads as TGTGCCAGCAGCGGGACGCTAGCGGGGGGCTACAATGAGCAGTTCTTC. Protein: CASSGTLAGGYNEQFF. The rearrangement joins TRBV7-9 to TRBJ2-1; TRBD2 matches at 11 bases. Germline CDR1 reads SEHNR; CDR2 reads FQNEAQ (reference sequence). The CDR3 sequence is 16 residues long. The V gene end was trimmed by 5 bases and the J gene end by 3 bases; junction bases not matched to a gene: 6.

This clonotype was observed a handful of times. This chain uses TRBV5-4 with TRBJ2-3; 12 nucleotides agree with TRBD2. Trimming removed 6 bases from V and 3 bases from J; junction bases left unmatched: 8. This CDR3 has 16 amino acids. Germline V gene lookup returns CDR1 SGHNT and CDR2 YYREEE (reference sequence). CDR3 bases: TGTGCCAGCACCCCGAGGGGGACTAGCGGGACAGATACGCAGTATTTT. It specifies CASTPRGTSGTDTQYF.

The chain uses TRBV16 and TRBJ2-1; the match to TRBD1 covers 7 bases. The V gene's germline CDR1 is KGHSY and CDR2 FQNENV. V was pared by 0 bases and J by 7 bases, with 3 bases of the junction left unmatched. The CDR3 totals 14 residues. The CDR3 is CASSQSGTENEQFF. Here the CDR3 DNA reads TGTGCCAGCAGCCAATCAGGGACAGAGAATGAGCAGTTCTTC.

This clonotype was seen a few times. CDR3 in amino acids: CASSLVPDRNTGELFF. The DNA for the CDR3 is TGCGCCAGCAGCTTGGTCCCGGACAGAAACACCGGGGAGCTGTTTTTT. V and J are TRBV5-1 and TRBJ2-2; TRBD1 is a possible D gene (6 bases). Per germline, CDR1 SGHRS and CDR2 YFSETQ. The V end was cut by 0 bases, the J end by 2 bases, with 11 bases between. This CDR3 region has 16 residues.

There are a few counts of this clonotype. The CDR3 loop is CSVTGQLSYEQYF. In DNA, the CDR3 is TGCAGCGTTACCGGACAGCTCTCCTACGAGCAGTACTTC. The gene calls are TRBV29-1 and TRBJ2-7, with D possibly matching TRBD1 (6 bases). The V and J ends lost 5 bases and 0 bases respectively, with 11 bases between them. The CDR3 length is 13 residues. Germline assignment: CDR1 SQVTM and CDR2 ANQGSEA.

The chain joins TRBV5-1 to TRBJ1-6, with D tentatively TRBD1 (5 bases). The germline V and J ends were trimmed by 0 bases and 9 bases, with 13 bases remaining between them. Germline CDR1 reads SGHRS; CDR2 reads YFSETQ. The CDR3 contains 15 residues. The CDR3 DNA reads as TGCGCCAGCAGCTTGGGGTCTCGGAGGGGTTCACCCCTCCACTTT. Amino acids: CASSLGSRRGSPLHF. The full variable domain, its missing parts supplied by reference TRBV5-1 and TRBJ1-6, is KAGVTQTPRYLIKTRGQQVTLSCSPISGHRSVSWYQQTPGQGLQFLFEYFSETQRNKGNFPGRFSGRQFSNSRSEMNVSTLELGDSALYLCASSLGSRRGSPLHFGNGTRLTVT.

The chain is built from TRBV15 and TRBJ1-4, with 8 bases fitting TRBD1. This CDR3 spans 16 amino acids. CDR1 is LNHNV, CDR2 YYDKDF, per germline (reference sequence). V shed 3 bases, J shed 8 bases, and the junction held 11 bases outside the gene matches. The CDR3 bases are TGTGCCACCAGCAGGGGACAGGTTAGGACCAACGAAAAACTGTTTTTT. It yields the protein CATSRGQVRTNEKLFF.

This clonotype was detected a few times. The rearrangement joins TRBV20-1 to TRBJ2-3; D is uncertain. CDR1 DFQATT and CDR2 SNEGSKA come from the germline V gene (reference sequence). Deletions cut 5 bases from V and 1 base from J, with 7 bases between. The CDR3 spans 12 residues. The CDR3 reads CSALGGTDTQYF. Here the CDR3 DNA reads TGCAGTGCTTTAGGCGGCACAGATACGCAGTATTTT.

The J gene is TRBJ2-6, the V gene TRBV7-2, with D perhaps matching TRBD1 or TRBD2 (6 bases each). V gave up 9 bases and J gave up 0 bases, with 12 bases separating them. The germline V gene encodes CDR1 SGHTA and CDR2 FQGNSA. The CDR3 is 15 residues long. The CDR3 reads CARGGGLSGANVLTF. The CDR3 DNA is TGTGCCAGAGGGGGAGGACTCTCTGGGGCCAACGTCCTGACTTTC. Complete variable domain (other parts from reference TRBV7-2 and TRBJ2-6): GAGVSQSPSNKVTEKGKDVELRCDPISGHTALYWYRQSLGQGLEFLIYFQGNSAPDKSGLPSDRFSAERTGGSVSTLTIQRTQQEDSAVYLCARGGGLSGANVLTFGAGSRLTVL.